This T cell receptor (beta chain) was retrieved from a study of control samples from healthy donors and cancer patients. Produced via immunoSEQ multiplex PCR; TCRdb's table is partial and in-frame only. The profile shows 100,000 to 150,000 clones, less than 95% of them singletons. The CDR3 runs to 15 residues. V lost 3 bases, J lost 1 base, and 12 bases lay in between. The germline CDR1 and CDR2 sequences are WNHNN and SYGVQD (reference sequence). The sequencing input was blood. The V call is TRBV10-1, the J call TRBJ1-2; D perhaps matches TRBD1 (5 bases). The source is a man in his thirties or forties in good health. The CDR3 here is CASSEGETRNYGYTF. The CDR3 DNA reads TGCGCCAGCAGTGAAGGGGAGACCCGTAACTATGGCTACACCTTC.